The source of this TCR beta chain is a study of cytomegalovirus exposure and HLA in healthy donors (dated by TCRdb to the late 2010s). For the study in its entirety: An earlier analysis of 550 to 700 of the donors reported more than 250 Gb of sequence data and 117 million unique TCR beta sequences from some 180 million T cells. Across under 500 genotyped donors of the cohort, an average of about 240,000 unique TCR beta nucleotide sequences per donor were sequenced, and roughly 17% of those sequences were non-productive. Rather than using new phenotypic data, the later analysis identified candidate immune exposures from TCR beta sequences and from how often those sequences occurred across donors. The study combined high-throughput TCR immunosequencing, statistical association of individual TCRs with disease status, and machine learning to predict cytomegalovirus infection status. The number of donors typed differed by locus, with about 620-630 for A, B, C, DRB1 and DQB1, roughly 550 for DQA1, about 610 for DPA1, and 400 to 490 for DPB1. Using immunosequencing, the study profiled T cell repertoires from 666 subjects and related those repertoires to cytomegalovirus serostatus. Every discovery cohort repertoire had been produced on one sequencing platform. In a later genetic analysis, genome-wide SNP genotypes for about three fifths of the roughly 670 donors were used, and that subset was treated as a discovery cohort. A few DR-DQ haplotypes were handled as single units for association and clustering because linkage in the cohort was strong. HLA typing included class I and class II loci at four-digit resolution. A later analysis re-examined previously published TCR beta repertoires from over 500 donors and added high-resolution HLA genotyping to investigate patterns of TCR occurrence. An early release covering approximately 600 HLA-typed donors comprised roughly 300 gigabases of sequencing data and tens of millions of unique TCR sequences. A separate validation cohort of 100 to 150 different subjects was used in addition to the 666-subject first cohort. To decide whether each TCR beta V gene segment behaved as functional or pseudogenic, an earlier analysis of some 570 of the donors relied on high-throughput TCR beta sequencing. The study was designed to test whether signatures of past pathogen exposure could be identified by cataloging public T cell receptors. Of the 300 to 500 genotyped donors, 65% to 90% were placed in the genetic ancestry cluster associated with self-reported Caucasian donors. Donor age, sex, ethnicity and CMV serostatus were collected together with the repertoire data. Here is what the overall study found, with its caveats: Because some donors lacked HLA typing at each locus, the association tests relied only on the typed subset. Linkage disequilibrium might explain the correlated functional status among segregating V segments, but an unknown experimental factor could not be ruled out. The presence/absence analyses assumed that sequencing depth was roughly uniform across donors, and that assumption may not be true. It was suggested by the authors that the approach could potentially be generalized to other disease states and immunological phenotypes. Only TCR beta chains were sequenced in this cohort, and the absence of alpha or paired-chain data limited detectable features. A later analysis found that most CMV-associated TCR beta chains appeared HLA-restricted, with HLA associations seemingly driven largely by CMV exposure. According to a later analysis, TCR association rates differed among HLA loci, with DRB1 alleles showing the most associated TCRs and HLA-C alleles showing the fewest. Broadly in line with IMGT annotations, most TCR beta V segments showed up in productive rearrangements about 87% or about 30% of the time in an earlier analysis of several hundred of the donors. The study listed 164 TCR beta chains as associated with cytomegalovirus. In a later analysis, HLA-associated TCR beta chains showed more clonal expansion and lower generation probabilities than non-associated chains that were equally common. In a later genetic analysis, a missense DCLRE1C variant was associated with V-gene and J-gene trimming of TCR beta chains, and the association was replicated in an independent cohort. Strong co-occurrence of HLA alleles, especially DR and DQ, made assigning TCR associations to individual alleles difficult. A later analysis reported that several top co-occurrence clusters appeared linked to parvovirus B19, influenza, CMV and Epstein-Barr virus. The sequencing pipeline was judged likely to have produced a cluster of highly shared sequence variants as a technical artifact. A further reported finding was that TCR beta sequences accurately predicted the HLA-A and HLA-B alleles for most subjects in the first cohort. Immune exposure information for the cohort was limited to CMV serostatus. The 87-base-pair reads could not distinguish some IMGT-functional V segments, including TRBV6-2 and TRBV6-3, so those segments were excluded. In both the original and validation cohorts, the classifier was reported to diagnose cytomegalovirus status with high specificity and sensitivity. In a later genetic analysis, fewer N-insertions in productive TCRs were reported among donors in an Asian-associated ancestry cluster than the roughly 640-donor mean. A few of the identified cytomegalovirus-associated TCR beta chains were confirmed in vitro to be specific for cytomegalovirus antigens. Most TCR sequences were seen in very few donors, while some public TCRs were found in many individuals. Some 15 rarely observed V segments, including chromosome 9 orphons, were excluded from the earlier analysis of approximately 500 of the donors because counts were too low. At a false discovery rate of 0.05, a later analysis linked under 20,000 TCR beta sequences to specific HLA alleles.

The cohort was made up of hundreds of healthy bone marrow donors. Cohort members were all nominally healthy when sampled, although unrecorded immune exposures were likely present. The donor was CMV seronegative and was included in the group of around 320 seronegative cohort members. Every donor gave a peripheral blood sample, and the peripheral blood mononuclear cells from that sample were used for TCR beta sequencing. Genomic DNA extraction from the blood cell samples was performed with the Qiagen DNeasy Blood Extraction Kit. The germline V gene specifies SNHLY as CDR1 and FYNNEI as CDR2. V is reduced by 0 bases and J by 0 bases, leaving a spacing of 9 bases between them. From cysteine to phenylalanine, the CDR3 is 17 amino acids long. Only CDR3 DNA is held: 51 bases, read in frame from base 1. The library was generated by the immunoSEQ multiplex PCR assay. A mixture of 60 forward primers for TCR Vbeta segments and 13 reverse primers for TCR Jbeta segments was used in the multiplex PCR. The CDR3 region of rearranged TCR beta genes was amplified from genomic DNA by a multiplex PCR assay. Amplified TCR beta libraries were sequenced as 87-base-pair reads on the Illumina HiSeq System. The study's processing was this. In a later analysis, some 80 million unique TCR beta chains were counted across the 500 to 850 repertoires, and roughly 11 million of these chains were shared by at least two donors. Raw reads were error-corrected and collapsed into unique sequences by a nearest-neighbor algorithm in which closely related sequences were merged to remove PCR and sequencing errors. Alignment of CDR3 sequences to IMGT reference sequences was used to assign V, D and J gene segments. For a sequence to be retained, at least a six-nucleotide match to both a V gene segment and a J gene segment was required. Rearrangements were classified as productive when the CDR3 lacked stop codons and remained in frame with V and J, and all other rearrangements were classified as non-productive. CDR3 was defined by IMGT convention, running from the second conserved V-encoded cysteine to the conserved J-encoded phenylalanine. Sequences without an unambiguous match to a single V gene segment were excluded from the earlier analysis of over 500 of the donors. In an earlier analysis of almost 600 of the donors, a V segment was called functional when productive rearrangements were above 56.7%, and segregating when the standard deviation between donors exceeded 5%. A statistical classification framework was built for diagnosing cytomegalovirus status from the catalog of TCR beta chain sequences. In a later analysis, V and J genes were assigned by comparing TCR nucleotide sequences against IMGT/GENE-DB human TR gene sequences. The TCRdist pipeline was used in a later analysis to assign CDR3 sequences and most-parsimonious VDJ recombination scenarios. In a later analysis, each TCR beta chain was defined by its CDR3 amino acid sequence together with its V-gene family, and reads lacking a unique V-gene family were excluded. In a later analysis, 450 to 600 highly shared, low-generation-probability nucleotide sequences were removed to address suspected cross-contamination and a sequencing artifact. In a later analysis, a clonal expansion index for each public chain was calculated from normalized within-repertoire ranks of inferred template counts. Generation probabilities in a later analysis came from a VDJ recombination model fitted to out-of-frame rearrangements, and those results were checked against IGoR. In a later analysis, TCR-TCR, TCR-HLA and TCR-CMV co-occurrence was scored with hypergeometric tests, and a repertoire-size bias correction was applied to TCR pairs. False discovery rates were estimated in a later analysis by permuting HLA or CMV assignments 20 times. In a later analysis, co-occurring TCRs were grouped using DBSCAN, with TCRdist sequence similarity added in when clustering inside HLA-allele-positive subsets. Co-occurrence clustering excluded repertoires with fewer than 30,000 or more than 120,000 public chains, plus five with anomalous nucleotide sharing. TCRdb re-hosts the immuneACCESS table, in-frame sequences only. Its copies lack some clones; in the studies checked, an unresolved V gene accounts for under half of them, and the cause for the rest is not known. The DNA gave D and trimming, while V, J and clone size come from that table. This sample lists 250,000 or so clones; around 90% were detected once. About 1.7% of the sample comes from the top ten.

Worth noting for this clone: Its antigen remains unidentified. No quality values exist for individual bases; no much larger clone is one base distant.

This sequence uses TRBV2 and TRBJ2-6, with the D gene not confidently named. Sequenced input: PBMCs. The source of this sequence is a girl aged 2 to 10 in good health and CMV-seronegative. Here is the DNA: TGTGCCAGCAGTGAAGCGCTAGTGGGCTCTGGGGCCAACGTCCTGACTTTC. It specifies CASSEALVGSGANVLTF.